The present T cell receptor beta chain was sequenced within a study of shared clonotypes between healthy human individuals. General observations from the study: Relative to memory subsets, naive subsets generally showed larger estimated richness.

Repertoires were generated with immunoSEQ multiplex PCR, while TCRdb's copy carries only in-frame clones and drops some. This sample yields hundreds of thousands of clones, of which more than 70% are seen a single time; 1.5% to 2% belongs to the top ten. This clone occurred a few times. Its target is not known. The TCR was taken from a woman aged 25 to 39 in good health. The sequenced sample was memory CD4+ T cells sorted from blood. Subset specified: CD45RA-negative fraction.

For the CDR3, the DNA is TGCAGTGCTTACAGGGGGGGCGAGCAGTTCTTC. Protein: CSAYRGGEQFF. This sequence joins TRBV20-1 and TRBJ2-1; a possible D gene is TRBD1 (8 bases). Trimming left V 5 bases short and J 10 bases short, with 12 bases between. CDR3 length equals 11 residues. Germline V gives CDR1 DFQATT, CDR2 SNEGSKA (reference sequence).